This entry is about one T cell receptor (beta chain). This sample was taken from a study of blood T cell repertoires in COVID-19. The overall study: Samples taken during acute and convalescent COVID-19 were collected in the United States, Italy and Spain.

How the authors handled the data: Amplification with reference gene primers provided the estimates of nucleated cell counts. Profiled with immunoSEQ multiplex PCR; TCRdb holds only in-frame clones, not every one. V and J calls and clone size are given by that table; D and trimming were obtained from the DNA. The sample holds fewer than 300,000 clones, roughly four fifths seen once. The germline CDR1 and CDR2 sequences are GTSNPN and SVGIG (reference sequence). Trimming removed 0 bases at V and 5 bases at J, with 20 bases between. The CDR3 spans 17 residues. This TCR came from a woman aged 50 to 65 who had recovered from COVID-19. The V and J genes are TRBV30 and TRBJ1-5; a possible D gene is TRBD1 (6 bases). Input material: peripheral blood. CDR3 nucleotide sequence: TGTGCCTGGAGTGTACCCCTCGGGGGGGGCGGGGATCAGCCCCAGCATTTT. Translating it yields CAWSVPLGGGGDQPQHF.